The 7 T cell receptor beta chains reported below all come from one sample, sequenced in a study of breast tumors, draining lymph nodes, adjacent tissues. TCRdb itself ran the multiplex PCR reads through MiXCR, one entry per CDR3 protein. This table holds around 300,000 distinct CDR3 sequences, 30% found once. Axillary draining lymph nodes of breast cancer patients supplied the node samples. The sample was axillary lymph node tissue. These receptors all stem from a female donor with breast cancer. Some clones in this sample may be carry-over from other donors' samples.

This clonotype was seen at least ten times. The V gene is TRBV5-1, the J gene TRBJ2-1, with D possibly TRBD2 on 5 matching bases. The CDR3 runs to 14 residues. V was cut by 0 bases and J by 5 bases, with 9 bases left in between. Looked up from germline, CDR1 is SGHRS and CDR2 is YFSETQ. The DNA for the CDR3 is TGCGCCAGCAGCTTGGCGGCCGGGAACAATGAGCAGTTCTTC. This codes for CASSLAAGNNEQFF.

The chain combines TRBV6-5 with TRBJ2-7; TRBD1 matches at 9 bases. V was clipped by 10 bases and J by 6 bases; unmatched bases: 19. The CDR3 consists of 16 residues. The V gene's germline CDR1 is MNHEY and CDR2 SVGAGI. CDR3 nucleotides: TGTGCCACAATGCCGGGACAGGGAGTGGGTGCGGGCGAGCAGTACTTC. Protein sequence: CATMPGQGVGAGEQYF.

In nucleotides, the CDR3 is TGTGCCACCAGTGATACGACATCTCAAGAGACCCAGTACTTC. Translated, it gives CATSDTTSQETQYF. V usage is TRBV24-1 and J usage is TRBJ2-5, with D unresolved. V was pared by 3 bases and J by 2 bases, with 9 bases between. Germline V CDR1 and CDR2: KGHDR, SFDVKD. The CDR3 consists of 14 residues.

Many counts were recorded for this clonotype. This rearrangement joins TRBV19 to TRBJ1-5, with TRBD1 identical over 7 bases. The CDR3 length is 16 residues. The germline CDR1 and CDR2 sequences are LNHDA and SQIVND (reference sequence). J gave up 1 base and V 1 base, and 4 bases lay outside the gene matches. This chain's CDR3 is CASSIGGGGSNQPQHF. The CDR3 DNA is TGTGCCAGTAGTATAGGAGGAGGGGGCAGCAATCAGCCCCAGCATTTT.

The rearrangement uses TRBV2 and TRBJ2-4; no clear D. This CDR3 contains 13 residues. The germline V gene encodes CDR1 SNHLY and CDR2 FYNNEI. V was pared by 8 bases and J by 6 bases, with 14 bases between. The CDR3 here is CASAQVLGNIQYF. The CDR3 bases are TGTGCCAGCGCCCAGGTTCTGGGAAACATTCAGTACTTC.

The chain is built from TRBV27 and TRBJ2-7, with TRBD2 matching over 12 bases. With 3 bases clipped from V and 3 bases from J, the junction kept 12 bases outside the gene matches. Germline lookup yields CDR1 MNHEY and CDR2 SMNVEV (reference sequence). The length of the CDR3 is 18 residues. The DNA of the CDR3 is TGTGCCAGCAGTTTCCGAAGACTAGCGGGAGCGGGGAACTACGAGCAGTACTTC. Its translation: CASSFRRLAGAGNYEQYF.

This clonotype was seen at least ten times. This sequence joins TRBV7-3 and TRBJ2-7; D unresolved. V was cut by 3 bases and J by 7 bases, with 13 bases left in between. Germline V gene sequence: CDR1 SGHTA, CDR2 FQGTGA. The CDR3 covers 13 residues. CDR3 sequence: CASSLQPDLEQYF. The DNA for the CDR3 is TGTGCCAGCAGCTTGCAGCCAGACTTAGAGCAGTACTTC. The entire variable domain, with the rest obtained from reference TRBV7-3 and TRBJ2-7, is as follows: GAGVSQTPSNKVTEKGKYVELRCDPISGHTALYWYRQSLGQGPEFLIYFQGTGAADDSGLPNDRFFAVRPEGSVSTLKIQRTERGDSAVYLCASSLQPDLEQYFGPGTRLTVT.